Following are 21 T cell receptor beta chains from one sample sequenced in a study of blood T cell repertoires in COVID-19. Sequenced by immunoSEQ multiplex PCR; TCRdb stores in-frame clones only, minus some. The table includes hundreds of thousands of clones, almost 90% detected once. Sequences were obtained from peripheral blood. Receptors originate from a man at least 80 years old with acute or convalescent COVID-19.

In DNA, the CDR3 is TGTGCCAGCAGCTACTTTCCTAGCGGGGCGCAAGAGACCCAGTACTTC. Translating it yields CASSYFPSGAQETQYF. The chain couples TRBV7-2 to TRBJ2-5, with 9 bases aligning to TRBD2. Germline CDR1 SGHTA, CDR2 FQGNSA. The CDR3 runs to 16 residues. J lost 2 bases, V lost 4 bases, and 8 bases had no gene match.

The chain has TRBV6-6 and TRBJ1-1, with TRBD1 identical over 8 bases. V lost 2 bases and J lost 2; bases outside the gene matches: 4. CDR3 size: 15 residues. CDR1 is MNHNY, CDR2 SVGAGI, per germline (reference sequence). The CDR3 loop is CASSYPQGDNTEAFF. For the CDR3, the DNA is TGTGCCAGCAGTTACCCACAGGGGGACAACACTGAAGCTTTCTTT.

This clone was detected only a few times. The genes are TRBV4-1 and TRBJ2-1; 9 positions match TRBD2. The trim removed 5 bases at V and 7 bases at J, leaving 12 bases unmatched. The CDR3 runs 16 residues. Per the germline V gene, CDR1 is MGHRA and CDR2 is YSYEKL. The CDR3 protein is CASSFKPAGGDNEQFF. The CDR3, as DNA: TGCGCCAGCAGCTTTAAACCAGCGGGAGGAGATAATGAGCAGTTCTTC.

This clone was seen only once. The CDR3 DNA follows: TGTGCCAGCAGCTTAAATAATGGGGGCCTTAACTATGGCTACACCTTC. The encoded protein is CASSLNNGGLNYGYTF. The chain combines TRBV7-9 with TRBJ1-2; perhaps TRBD1 as D (6 bases). With 2 bases removed from V and 1 base from J, the gap between germline ends came to 14 bases. The length of the CDR3 is 16 residues. In germline, CDR1 is SEHNR, CDR2 FQNEAQ (reference sequence).

This chain connects TRBV18 to TRBJ2-3; no reliable D call. V was trimmed by 0 bases and J by 2 bases, leaving 3 bases between them. There are 13 residues in the CDR3. Germline V lookup: CDR1 KGHSH, CDR2 LQKENI. CDR3 protein: CASSPPITDTQYF. In nucleotides, the CDR3 is TGTGCCAGCTCACCACCCATCACAGATACGCAGTATTTT.

This clone was found once. This chain links TRBV5-6 with TRBJ2-1; TRBD2 agrees at 13 bases. There are 17 residues in the CDR3. With V trimmed by 2 bases and J by 8 bases, 10 bases remained unmatched. Germline V lookup: CDR1 SGHDT, CDR2 YYEEEE. DNA for the CDR3: TGTGCCAGCAGCTTTACTAGCGGGAGGGCCTTCCCCTATGAGCAGTTCTTC. It translates to CASSFTSGRAFPYEQFF.

V is TRBV3-1 (or the pseudogene TRBV3-2) and J is TRBJ2-7, with a tentative D call TRBD2 (5 bases). The germline V gene encodes CDR1 LGHDT and CDR2 YNNKEL (reference sequence). Trimming removed 2 bases at V and 6 bases at J, with 5 bases between. The CDR3 runs to 11 residues. The CDR3: CASSQRGEQYF. CDR3 nucleotide sequence: TGTGCCAGCAGCCAACGGGGCGAGCAGTACTTC.

The V gene is TRBV7-3, the J gene TRBJ2-1, with 7 bases lining up with TRBD2. The CDR3 totals 16 residues. CDR1 SGHTA and CDR2 FQGTGA come from the germline V gene. V lost 5 bases and J lost 0; bases outside the gene matches: 7. CDR3 amino acids: CASSPRGGSSYNEQFF. CDR3 nucleotides: TGTGCCAGCAGCCCACGGGGCGGGAGCTCCTACAATGAGCAGTTCTTC.

Written as DNA, the CDR3 is TGTGCCAGCAGAGTCGACAGTGCAGATACGCAGTATTTT. This encodes CASRVDSADTQYF. This chain joins TRBV6-6 and TRBJ2-3; perhaps TRBD1 as D (5 bases). Deletions cut 6 bases from V and 4 bases from J, with 11 bases between. The germline V gene has CDR1 MNHNY and CDR2 SVGAGI (reference sequence). This CDR3 contains 13 residues.

CDR3 DNA: TGTGCCAGCAGCTGGACAGAAGATCAGCCCCAGCATTTT. Amino acid sequence: CASSWTEDQPQHF. The chain employs TRBV6-5 and TRBJ1-5; a weak D match, TRBD1 (6 bases). Germline assignment: CDR1 MNHEY and CDR2 SVGAGI. Trimming removed 6 bases from V and 5 bases from J, with 11 bases in between. The CDR3 length is 13 residues.

The chain links TRBV18 to TRBJ1-2, with a weak D call TRBD1 (6 bases). Germline V gene lookup returns CDR1 KGHSH and CDR2 LQKENI. This CDR3 comprises 13 residues. Trimming pared 2 bases from V and 4 bases from J, leaving 8 bases between. CDR3 nucleotide sequence: TGTGCCAGCTCACCAGACAGGAGCTATGGCTACACCTTC. Residues: CASSPDRSYGYTF.

Remarks on this clone: The same CDR3 also results from other DNA sequences found in this sample. The chain uses TRBV7-9 and TRBJ2-2, with D maybe TRBD1 (5 bases). V lost 3 bases, J lost 0 bases, and 5 bases lay in between. This CDR3 has 14 amino acids. Looked up from germline, CDR1 is SEHNR and CDR2 is FQNEAQ (reference sequence). The CDR3 bases are TGTGCCAGCAGCTTGACAGCGAACACCGGGGAGCTGTTTTTT. Encoded protein: CASSLTANTGELFF. The full variable domain, in which reference TRBV7-9 and TRBJ2-2 provide the parts outside the CDR3, is DTGVSQNPRHKITKRGQNVTFRCDPISEHNRLYWYRQTLGQGPEFLTYFQNEAQLEKSRLLSDRFSAERPKGSFSTLEIQRTEQGDSAMYLCASSLTANTGELFFGEGSRLTVL.

This chain links TRBV7-9 with TRBJ1-1; D is undetermined. CDR3 length: 13 amino acids. The V gene's germline CDR1 is SEHNR and CDR2 FQNEAQ (reference sequence). V was cut by 1 base and J by 1 base, with 4 bases left in between. Here the CDR3 reads CASSLEANTEAFF. Written as DNA, the CDR3 is TGTGCCAGCAGCTTAGAAGCGAACACTGAAGCTTTCTTT.

The rearrangement joins TRBV6-6 to TRBJ1-5; the D is unclear. The CDR3 totals 15 residues. V was clipped by 0 bases and J by 6 bases, with 12 bases between them. Germline CDR1 reads MNHNY; CDR2 reads SVGAGI (reference sequence). In nucleotides, the CDR3 is TGTGCCAGCAGTTACTCGTACCAGGAGGGTCAGCCCCAGCATTTT. This codes for CASSYSYQEGQPQHF.

The chain carries TRBV3-1 (or the pseudogene TRBV3-2) and TRBJ2-3; 7 bases are a match to TRBD2. Germline V CDR1 and CDR2: LGHDT, YNNKEL (reference sequence). After removal of 4 bases from V and 3 bases from J, the junction contained 1 base not matched to a gene. The CDR3 is made up of 13 amino acids. This CDR3 reads CASSRRETDTQYF. For the CDR3, the DNA is TGTGCCAGCAGCCGGCGGGAGACAGATACGCAGTATTTT.

This clone was seen just once. The chain links TRBV3-1 (or the pseudogene TRBV3-2) to TRBJ2-4; D might be TRBD2 (5 bases). Germline CDR1 and CDR2: LGHDT and YNNKEL (reference sequence). V gave up 1 base and J gave up 0 bases, with 10 bases separating them. The CDR3 totals 16 residues. CDR3 DNA sequence: TGTGCCAGCAGCCAAGGGGTCCGGGAAGCCAAAAACATTCAGTACTTC. Protein sequence: CASSQGVREAKNIQYF.

V and J are TRBV9 and TRBJ2-1, with 10 bases identical to TRBD2. This CDR3 has 17 amino acids. Germline V lookup: CDR1 SGDLS, CDR2 YYNGEE. V lost 5 bases to trimming and J lost 7 bases; unmatched junction nucleotides: 15. CDR3 residues: CASSLQPSGRAGNEQFF. CDR3 bases: TGTGCCAGCAGTCTACAGCCCAGCGGGAGGGCCGGGAATGAGCAGTTCTTC.

The rearrangement joins TRBV7-2 to TRBJ1-6; 8 bases align to TRBD1. The V segment lost 5 bases and the J segment 1 base; nucleotides outside the gene matches: 7. This CDR3 contains 17 residues. CDR1 is SGHTA, CDR2 FQGNSA, per germline. The CDR3 sequence: CASSPRTGWSYNSPLHF. CDR3 DNA sequence: TGTGCCAGCAGCCCTCGGACAGGGTGGTCCTATAATTCACCCCTCCACTTT.

This chain connects TRBV4-3 to TRBJ2-2; D may be TRBD1 (5 bases). The CDR3 is made up of 16 amino acids. Trimming cost V 0 bases and J 4 bases, with 12 bases left between them. Germline V gives CDR1 LGHNA, CDR2 YSLEER. Here the CDR3 reads CASSQDAQGSTGELFF. The CDR3 DNA follows: TGCGCCAGCAGCCAAGATGCGCAGGGTAGCACCGGGGAGCTGTTTTTT.

CDR3 sequence reads: CASSVGGDAVNTEAFF. The CDR3 DNA is TGTGCCAGCAGCGTAGGGGGGGACGCGGTGAACACTGAAGCTTTCTTT. V is TRBV9 and J is TRBJ1-1, with a possible D match to TRBD1 (5 bases). CDR3 length equals 16 residues. Deletions cut 0 bases from V and 0 bases from J, with 12 bases between. CDR1 is SGDLS and CDR2 is YYNGEE in the germline V gene.

The chain has TRBV6-2 or TRBV6-3 and TRBJ2-7; no clear D gene. The CDR3 has 13 amino acids. Germline V CDR1 and CDR2: MNHEY, SVGEGT. The V gene lost 0 bases and the J gene lost 3 bases, with 6 bases spanning the gap. Written as DNA, the CDR3 is TGTGCCAGCAGTTACTCCACAATCTACGAGCAGTACTTC. Its translation is CASSYSTIYEQYF.